These 13 T cell receptor beta chains were sequenced from one sample in a study of PD-1 and CTLA-4 blockade in melanoma. Sequencing used immunoSEQ multiplex PCR; TCRdb keeps in-frame clones, though not all of them. The sample includes almost 30,000 clones, 85% to 90% of them seen just once. Sequences were derived from CD8+ T cells from peripheral blood, sampled before anti-PD-1 treatment. The source of these receptors is a human donor with melanoma.

The J gene is TRBJ2-6, the V gene TRBV9; D is possibly TRBD1 (5 bases). Trimming cost V 4 bases and J 1 base, with 6 bases left between them. This CDR3 spans 14 amino acids. Germline loops: CDR1 SGDLS, CDR2 YYNGEE. CDR3 protein: CASSPGSGANVLTF. CDR3 nucleotides: TGTGCCAGCAGCCCAGGGTCTGGGGCCAACGTCCTGACTTTC.

The chain employs TRBV28 and TRBJ2-2, with a tentative D call TRBD2 (5 bases). With 2 bases removed from V and 2 bases from J, the gap between germline ends came to 27 bases. CDR1 and CDR2 from the germline V gene are MDHEN and SYDVKM. The CDR3 loop spans 21 amino acids. Here the CDR3 reads CASSLRESVGNAGVNTGELFF. DNA for the CDR3: TGTGCCAGCAGTTTACGCGAGAGTGTAGGAAATGCGGGCGTTAACACCGGGGAGCTGTTTTTT.

The CDR3 loop reads CAMSLLAEETQYF. The DNA for the CDR3 is TGTGCCATGTCTCTTTTAGCAGAAGAGACCCAGTACTTC. This chain uses TRBV2 with TRBJ2-5; D remains ambiguous. Looked up from germline, CDR1 is SNHLY and CDR2 is FYNNEI. This CDR3 comprises 13 residues. The V end was cut by 10 bases, the J end by 3 bases, with 15 bases between.

CDR3 residues: CASRDGLAGEGNEQFF. In nucleotides, the CDR3 is TGTGCCAGCAGGGACGGACTAGCGGGAGAAGGCAATGAGCAGTTCTTC. The chain is built from TRBV7-8 and TRBJ2-1, with 13 bases aligning to TRBD2. The junction had 8 bases not matched to a gene; V was cut back by 6 bases and J by 6 bases. From germline, CDR1 is SGHVS and CDR2 FQNEAQ. The CDR3 has 16 amino acids.

CDR3 residues: CASSFGQAQETQYF. The CDR3 nucleotides are TGTGCCAGCAGCTTTGGACAGGCCCAAGAGACCCAGTACTTC. V and J are TRBV7-9 and TRBJ2-5; 7 nucleotides align to TRBD1. Per germline, CDR1 SEHNR and CDR2 FQNEAQ (reference sequence). The V and J ends lost 3 bases and 1 base, in that order; junction bases with no gene match: 2. The CDR3 sequence is 14 residues long. Filled out from reference TRBV7-9 and TRBJ2-5, the complete variable domain reads DTGVSQNPRHKITKRGQNVTFRCDPISEHNRLYWYRQTLGQGPEFLTYFQNEAQLEKSRLLSDRFSAERPKGSFSTLEIQRTEQGDSAMYLCASSFGQAQETQYFGPGTRLLVL.

This chain links TRBV28 with TRBJ1-1; D unclear. The CDR3 contains 14 residues. Germline-derived CDR1 and CDR2 are MDHEN and SYDVKM. Trimming removed 5 bases at V and 10 bases at J, with 20 bases between. The CDR3 region is CASSLTTGGPRAFF. The CDR3, as DNA: TGTGCCAGCAGTCTCACAACGGGAGGGCCACGAGCTTTCTTT. The variable domain in full, completed from reference TRBV28 and TRBJ1-1, reads DVKVTQSSRYLVKRTGEKVFLECVQDMDHENMFWYRQDPGLGLRLIYFSYDVKMKEKGDIPEGYSVSREKKERFSLILESASTNQTSMYLCASSLTTGGPRAFFGQGTRLTVV.

J is TRBJ1-2 and V is TRBV24-1; unclear D gene. CDR3 length: 14 residues. V lost 5 bases to trimming and J lost 3 bases, with 12 bases between them. CDR1 and CDR2 (germline): KGHDR, SFDVKD. CDR3 sequence (DNA): TGTGCCACCAGTGCTCGGGGAAAGGACTATGGCTACACCTTC. Residues: CATSARGKDYGYTF.

The chain couples TRBV11-2 to TRBJ1-5; D not resolved. Trimming cost V 2 bases and J 0 bases, with 2 bases left between them. Germline V gene lookup returns CDR1 SGHAT and CDR2 FQNNGV. CDR3 length equals 13 residues. CDR3 DNA sequence: TGTGCCAGCAGCTTAAATAGCAATCAGCCCCAGCATTTT. Translating it yields CASSLNSNQPQHF.

This clone was observed a single time. This chain connects TRBV2 to TRBJ2-3, with TRBD2 identical over 13 bases. Germline lookup yields CDR1 SNHLY and CDR2 FYNNEI. The CDR3 contains 15 residues. The V segment lost 7 bases and the J segment 3 bases; nucleotides outside the gene matches: 4. CDR3 sequence: CASTGTSGMTDTQYF. DNA of the CDR3: TGTGCCAGCACAGGGACTAGCGGGATGACAGATACGCAGTATTTT.

This rearrangement joins TRBV20-1 to TRBJ2-1; D gene ambiguous. V was shortened by 4 bases and J by 6 bases, with 7 bases between the two germline ends. Germline CDR1 and CDR2: DFQATT and SNEGSKA (reference sequence). The CDR3 is 11 amino acids. CDR3 nucleotides: TGCAGTGCTACCTTGGGCAATGAGCAGTTCTTC. Translation: CSATLGNEQFF.

This clone turned up a few times. For the CDR3, the DNA is TGTGCCAGCAGCCCCGGACAGATGAACACTGAAGCTTTCTTT. Its translation: CASSPGQMNTEAFF. The genes are TRBV7-6 and TRBJ1-1; weak D call: TRBD1 (6 bases). Germline-derived CDR1 and CDR2 are SGHVS and FNYEAQ. CDR3 length: 14 residues. Between the trimmed V and J ends, which lost 5 bases and 0 bases, there was a span of 10 bases.

This chain uses TRBV7-9 with TRBJ2-3, with TRBD2 identical over 9 bases. This CDR3 has 16 residues. Trimming at V came to 1 base and at J to 4 bases, leaving 6 bases not matched to a gene. In germline, CDR1 is SEHNR, CDR2 FQNEAQ (reference sequence). The CDR3 DNA follows: TGTGCCAGCAGCTTAGTTACAGCGGGGGGACCAGATACGCAGTATTTT. This translates into CASSLVTAGGPDTQYF.

This clone appeared a single time. J is TRBJ1-5 and V is TRBV19; D unresolved. Trimming stripped 1 base from V and 5 bases from J, with 12 bases between. Germline V CDR1 and CDR2: LNHDA, SQIVND (reference sequence). The CDR3 is made up of 15 amino acids. The CDR3 nucleotides are TGTGCCAGTAGTATAGCTCCCGGGTGGCATCAGCCCCAGCATTTT. This sequence encodes CASSIAPGWHQPQHF.